Given below is one T cell receptor (beta chain) in context. Its target is not known. As defined, naive CD8 cells were CD45RO-negative and positively selected for CCR7, with terminally differentiated effector memory CD45RA+ cells excluded. Donors were healthy HIV-negative adults without recently reported acute infections or vaccinations. This entry is derived from a study of shared clonotypes between healthy human individuals. For the study at large: Researchers drew samples from two women and a few men aged 18 to 49. General study findings and limits: Memory subsets generally showed smaller estimated richness than naive subsets did. The four-donor shared clonotypes exceeded non-shared clonotypes in generation probability, with non-shared ones scoring lower.

V gave up 6 bases and J gave up 4 bases, with 7 bases separating them. The CDR3 sequence is 11 residues long. Germline CDR1 and CDR2: MNHEY and SMNVEV (reference sequence). Clones were read by immunoSEQ multiplex PCR, and TCRdb kept only the in-frame ones, dropping some. Here the sample spans hundreds of thousands of clones, 85% to 95% being singletons. The sequenced sample was naive CD8+ T cells sorted from blood. The sequence was obtained from a woman younger than 45 in good health. The chain recombines TRBV27 with TRBJ2-7; no clear D. The CDR3 coding sequence is TGTGCCAGCAGGGGTTCATACGAGCAGTACTTC. It is translated as CASRGSYEQYF.